This T cell receptor beta chain was found in a study of blood T cells in healthy people across ages. Study conclusions and caveats: Getting older went along with TCR beta diversity per million T cells dropping roughly linearly.

Between the trimmed V and J ends, which lost 5 bases and 3 bases, there was a span of 18 bases. Germline V CDR1 and CDR2: SGHKS, YYEKEE (reference sequence). The CDR3 extends over 15 amino acids. As regards this clonotype: What it recognizes is unknown.

Sample-barcoded 5' priming and a J-beta primer mix drove a second PCR of roughly 7 to 11 cycles. TCRdb redid the calling of the 5' RACE reads with MiXCR, one entry per CDR3 protein. This repertoire shows around 1,900,000 distinct CDR3 sequences, approximately 39% found once; its top ten account for approximately 22%. J is TRBJ2-7 and V is TRBV5-5; the D gene could be TRBD1 or TRBD2 (5 bases each). Input material: blood. The receptor was isolated from a human donor in good health. The CDR3 sequence is CASSRERDPRYEQYF. Here the CDR3 DNA reads TGTGCCAGCAGTAGGGAACGGGACCCTCGCTACGAGCAGTACTTC. Combining the CDR3 with reference TRBV5-5 and TRBJ2-7 gives the whole variable domain DAGVTQSPTHLIKTRGQQVTLRCSPISGHKSVSWYQQVLGQGPQFIFQYYEKEERGRGNFPDRFSARQFPNYSSELNVNALLLGDSALYLCASSRERDPRYEQYFGPGTRLTVT.